These 18 T cell receptor beta chains were sequenced from one sample in a study of T cell responses to AZD1222 COVID-19 vaccine. Clones were read by immunoSEQ multiplex PCR, and TCRdb kept only the in-frame ones, dropping some. The data hold tens of thousands of clones, with roughly 90% observed a single time. The input for sequencing was peripheral blood, taken 28 days after the second AZD1222 dose. These receptors were taken from an adult who received the AZD1222 COVID-19 vaccine.

This rearrangement joins TRBV5-1 to TRBJ1-1; 11 bases agree with TRBD1. CDR3 length: 14 amino acids. In germline, CDR1 is SGHRS, CDR2 YFSETQ. Germline trimming cut 4 bases from V and 4 bases from J; bases unmatched to any gene: 3. CDR3 DNA sequence: TGCGCCAGCAGCCCGGGACAGGGGGGCACTGAAGCTTTCTTT. Translation gives CASSPGQGGTEAFF. Variable domain in full (rest from reference TRBV5-1 and TRBJ1-1): KAGVTQTPRYLIKTRGQQVTLSCSPISGHRSVSWYQQTPGQGLQFLFEYFSETQRNKGNFPGRFSGRQFSNSRSEMNVSTLELGDSALYLCASSPGQGGTEAFFGQGTRLTVV.

This clone has more than one count but fewer than ten. The rearrangement links TRBV6-1 to TRBJ1-3, with a tentative D call TRBD1 (6 bases). The ends were cut back, 2 bases at V and 0 bases at J, with 8 bases in the middle. CDR3 length: 15 amino acids. Germline CDR1 is MNHNS and CDR2 is SASEGT. CDR3 nucleotide sequence: TGTGCCAGCAGTGAAAGGGGGAACTCTGGAAACACCATATATTTT. This encodes CASSERGNSGNTIYF.

This clone was detected only once. The rearrangement joins TRBV2 to TRBJ1-2, with a possible D match to TRBD1 (5 bases). The CDR3 has 14 amino acids. Trimming pared 6 bases from V and 5 bases from J, leaving 16 bases between. The germline V gene encodes CDR1 SNHLY and CDR2 FYNNEI. The DNA for the CDR3 is TGTGCCAGCAGATACCAGACAGAGAAATATGGCTACACCTTC. Translating it yields CASRYQTEKYGYTF.

V is TRBV6-5 and J is TRBJ2-7; TRBD1 matches 8 bases. This CDR3 is 16 amino acids long. V shed 2 bases, J shed 3 bases, and the junction held 9 bases outside the gene matches. CDR1 is MNHEY, CDR2 SVGAGI, per germline. The CDR3 DNA sequence: TGTGCCAGCAGTTACCGGATCGGACAGGGATACTACGAGCAGTACTTC. Encoded protein: CASSYRIGQGYYEQYF.

This rearrangement joins TRBV7-8 to TRBJ2-7; 7 bases are shared with TRBD1. There are 14 residues in the CDR3. In germline, CDR1 is SGHVS, CDR2 FQNEAQ. V gave up 6 bases and J gave up 0 bases; unmatched junction bases: 5. The CDR3 DNA sequence: TGTGCCAGCAGTCCCGGACAGGCCTCCTACGAGCAGTACTTC. Residues: CASSPGQASYEQYF.

V and J are TRBV6-5 and TRBJ1-2; D unclear. Between the trimmed V and J ends, which lost 7 bases and 8 bases, there was a span of 14 bases. Germline V gene sequence: CDR1 MNHEY, CDR2 SVGAGI. This CDR3 contains 12 residues. The CDR3 DNA sequence: TGTGCCAGCAAAAAATTGGGTTACGGCTACACCTTC. Translated: CASKKLGYGYTF.

The V call is TRBV2, the J call TRBJ2-2; a possible D gene is TRBD1 (6 bases). The germline CDR1 and CDR2 sequences are SNHLY and FYNNEI. The CDR3 has 15 amino acids. Trimming removed 6 bases at V and 5 bases at J, with 16 bases between. The CDR3 reads CASSLFGQPTGELFF. The CDR3 coding sequence is TGTGCCAGCAGCCTTTTCGGACAGCCGACCGGGGAGCTGTTTTTT.

This chain links TRBV6-5 with TRBJ2-5; D is uncertain. The CDR3 runs to 13 residues. From germline, CDR1 is MNHEY and CDR2 SVGAGI. With 6 bases removed from V and 4 bases from J, the gap between germline ends came to 12 bases. CDR3 nucleotides: TGTGCCAGCAGGCCCCTAGGGTTAGAGACCCAGTACTTC. Translated: CASRPLGLETQYF.

The CDR3 nucleotides read TGTGCCAGCAGTTACGGGACTAGCGGACCCTACAATGAGCAGTTCTTC. It encodes CASSYGTSGPYNEQFF. The rearrangement uses TRBV6-2 or TRBV6-3 and TRBJ2-1; TRBD2 matches at 11 bases. The V gene end was trimmed by 2 bases and the J gene end by 2 bases; junction bases not matched to a gene: 2. The CDR3 covers 16 residues. Germline CDR1 reads MNHEY; CDR2 reads SVGEGT.

The rearrangement uses TRBV11-2 and TRBJ1-4; D gene unclear. Per germline, CDR1 SGHAT and CDR2 FQNNGV. The CDR3 runs 15 residues. V gave up 3 bases and J gave up 5 bases, with 13 bases separating them. The CDR3 reads CASSFSTARNEKLFF. For the CDR3, the DNA is TGTGCCAGCAGCTTCAGTACAGCCAGGAATGAAAAACTGTTTTTT.

The chain's CDR3 is CASSAGLVNEQFF. As DNA, the CDR3 is TGTGCCAGCAGCGCGGGACTAGTAAATGAGCAGTTCTTC. This rearrangement joins TRBV9 to TRBJ2-1; 8 bases are a match to TRBD2. The germline gives CDR1 SGDLS, CDR2 YYNGEE. V was clipped by 3 bases and J by 7 bases; unmatched bases: 3. The CDR3 is 13 amino acids.

This chain joins TRBV6-6 and TRBJ2-4; possibly TRBD1 for D (5 bases). Per the germline V gene, CDR1 is MNHNY and CDR2 is SVGAGI (reference sequence). V was cut by 7 bases and J by 4 bases, with 11 bases left in between. There are 13 residues in the CDR3. The CDR3 nucleotides are TGTGCCAGCACCGACCCAGGGAAAAACATTCAGTACTTC. Its translation is CASTDPGKNIQYF.

V is TRBV4-1 and J is TRBJ1-2, with D uncertain. Germline values: CDR1 MGHRA, CDR2 YSYEKL. The CDR3 totals 15 residues. With 1 base removed from V and 3 bases from J, the gap between germline ends came to 12 bases. The CDR3 spells CASSQVRGSDYGYTF. For the CDR3, the DNA is TGCGCCAGCAGCCAAGTACGAGGGTCCGACTATGGCTACACCTTC.

The chain carries TRBV10-1 and TRBJ1-4, with D uncertain. Trimming removed 3 bases at V and 0 bases at J, with 8 bases between. Germline CDR1 is WNHNN and CDR2 is SYGVQD (reference sequence). The CDR3 sequence is 15 residues long. The CDR3 region has the DNA TGCGCCAGCAGTGAAGGGTCTGCAACTAATGAAAAACTGTTTTTT. This gives the protein CASSEGSATNEKLFF.

V gene TRBV24-1 combines with J gene TRBJ2-2; 8 nucleotides line up with TRBD1. CDR1 and CDR2 from the germline V gene are KGHDR and SFDVKD. J was trimmed by 2 bases and V by 4 bases; bases with no gene match: 8. The CDR3 length is 17 residues. In nucleotides, the CDR3 is TGTGCCACCAGTGACCCCGTGACAGGGGTCAACACCGGGGAGCTGTTTTTT. The encoded protein is CATSDPVTGVNTGELFF.

V gene TRBV9 combines with J gene TRBJ2-7, with D possibly matching TRBD2 (6 bases). The CDR3 covers 14 residues. Trimming stripped 4 bases from V and 1 base from J, with 12 bases between. Per germline, CDR1 SGDLS and CDR2 YYNGEE. For the CDR3, the DNA is TGTGCCAGCAGCTCCGGGACTTCGTCCTACGAGCAGTACTTC. This sequence encodes CASSSGTSSYEQYF. Using reference TRBV9 and TRBJ2-7 for the parts outside the CDR3, the full variable domain is DSGVTQTPKHLITATGQRVTLRCSPRSGDLSVYWYQQSLDQGLQFLIQYYNGEERAKGNILERFSAQQFPDLHSELNLSSLELGDSALYFCASSSGTSSYEQYFGPGTRLTVT.

This clone was picked up many times. The gene calls are TRBV19 and TRBJ1-4; D is unresolved. Germline assignment: CDR1 LNHDA and CDR2 SQIVND (reference sequence). The CDR3 covers 13 residues. Trimming removed 7 bases from V and 7 bases from J, with 13 bases in between. CDR3 loop: CASTISGPEKLFF. The CDR3 region has the DNA TGTGCCAGTACCATTAGCGGGCCTGAAAAACTGTTTTTT.

This clone came up a few times. The CDR3 sequence: CASSLAADEQYF. The CDR3 DNA follows: TGTGCCAGCAGCTTAGCAGCGGACGAGCAGTACTTC. The chain uses TRBV11-2 and TRBJ2-7; maybe TRBD2 (5 bases). Germline lookup yields CDR1 SGHAT and CDR2 FQNNGV. Trimming took 1 base from V and 5 from J, leaving 6 bases between them. The CDR3 spans 12 residues.